This T cell receptor beta chain is drawn from a study of blood T cell repertoires in COVID-19. V was clipped by 7 bases and J by 4 bases, with 7 bases between them. This CDR3 is 12 amino acids long. The germline gives CDR1 SGHVS, CDR2 FQNEAQ. Per the authors' pipeline: Estimation of nucleated cell counts relied on the amplification of reference gene primers. Data came from immunoSEQ multiplex PCR; TCRdb stores just in-frame clones and leaves some out. V, J and clone size are those of that table, while D and trimming were read from the DNA. The sample shows approximately 140,000 clones, approximately 80% of them seen only once.

This receptor was obtained from a man aged 45 to 65 with acute or convalescent COVID-19. Input material: peripheral blood. The genes are TRBV7-8 and TRBJ2-2; D uncertain. In nucleotides, the CDR3 is TGTGCCAGCACCCAATTCACCGGGGAGCTGTTTTTT. Translating gives CASTQFTGELFF.